The 22 T cell receptor beta chains below were found in one sample sequenced in a study of OX40 agonist ivuxolimab in advanced cancers. The library came from the immunoSEQ multiplex PCR assay. In its TCRdb copy, this immuneACCESS table keeps in-frame sequences only and misses some clones. Where compared with another copy, unresolved V genes explain less than half of these, and the others have no known cause. For this sample there are under 75,000 clones; roughly nine tenths appear just once. The ten largest clones add up to 14% to 15% of the sample. The sample in question was CD4+ or CD8+ T cells sorted from blood, obtained in a trial of the OX40 agonist ivuxolimab. The receptors originated from an adult with an advanced solid tumor such as melanoma, head and neck, liver or kidney cancer.

This chain uses TRBV1 with TRBJ1-1; the D call in the table, TRBD1, was not verified against the DNA. TRBV1 is annotated as a pseudogene. The CDR3 sequence is 14 residues long. The CDR3 reads CTSSQGQGNTEAFF. The CDR3 DNA is TGCACCAGCAGCCAGGGGCAGGGGAACACTGAAGCTTTCTTT.

The chain is built from TRBV7-3 and TRBJ2-1; the D gene could be TRBD1 or TRBD2 (5 bases each). V lost 2 bases and J lost 7, with 21 bases in between. The length of the CDR3 is 17 residues. Germline V lookup: CDR1 SGHTA, CDR2 FQGTGA. CDR3 in DNA: TGTGCCAGCAGCTTACTAGCCATGGGGGAGTTACGGAATGAGCAGTTCTTC. As protein: CASSLLAMGELRNEQFF.

CDR3 DNA sequence: TGTGCCAGCAGTTTACAGGGGGGCGTTGAAAAACTGTTTTTT. It encodes CASSLQGGVEKLFF. The chain recombines TRBV27 with TRBJ1-4; TRBD1 agrees at 7 bases. Trimming took 2 bases from V and 7 from J; bases not matched to a gene: 4. This CDR3 is built from 14 residues. Per germline, CDR1 MNHEY and CDR2 SMNVEV (reference sequence). Full variable domain (outside the CDR3, taken from reference TRBV27 and TRBJ1-4): EAQVTQNPRYLITVTGKKLTVTCSQNMNHEYMSWYRQDPGLGLRQIYYSMNVEVTDKGDVPEGYKVSRKEKRNFPLILESPSPNQTSLYFCASSLQGGVEKLFFGSGTQLSVL.

CDR3 in amino acids: CASRQGSHYGYTF. DNA for the CDR3: TGTGCCAGCAGACAGGGATCCCACTATGGCTACACCTTC. The chain is built from TRBV7-9 and TRBJ1-2; TRBD1 is a possible D gene (6 bases). With 6 bases removed from V and 3 bases from J, the gap between germline ends came to 11 bases. Per the germline V gene, CDR1 is SEHNR and CDR2 is FQNEAQ (reference sequence). The CDR3 consists of 13 residues.

The chain recombines TRBV28 with TRBJ1-3; no clear D gene. The length of the CDR3 is 12 residues. The ends were cut back, 3 bases at V and 8 bases at J, with 8 bases in the middle. Germline loops: CDR1 MDHEN, CDR2 SYDVKM. CDR3 protein: CASSFPRDTIYF. The CDR3 DNA sequence: TGTGCCAGCAGTTTCCCCCGGGACACCATATATTTT.

The chain joins TRBV7-9 to TRBJ2-3; possibly TRBD1 for D (5 bases). V was cut by 5 bases and J by 6 bases, with 9 bases left in between. CDR3 length equals 12 residues. Germline CDR1 and CDR2: SEHNR and FQNEAQ (reference sequence). The CDR3 reads CASSTPGDTQYF. In nucleotides, the CDR3 is TGTGCCAGCAGCACCCCAGGGGATACGCAGTATTTT.

The chain employs TRBV7-2 and TRBJ2-3; D not resolved. V was shortened by 4 bases and J by 4 bases, with 9 bases between the two germline ends. The CDR3 contains 13 residues. The germline CDR1 and CDR2 sequences are SGHTA and FQGNSA. CDR3 sequence reads: CASSWGSPDTQYF. The DNA for the CDR3 is TGTGCCAGCAGCTGGGGAAGCCCAGATACGCAGTATTTT.

This chain connects TRBV21-1 to TRBJ1-2. TRBV21-1 is assigned pseudogene status. CDR3 length equals 14 residues. CDR3 loop: CASSKRPGIYGYTF. For the CDR3, the DNA is TGTGCCAGCAGCAAAAGGCCTGGCATCTATGGCTACACCTTC.

In its sample, this clone was seen once. This chain joins TRBV9 and TRBJ1-5; D gene ambiguous. V lost 2 bases to trimming and J lost 7 bases, with 13 bases between them. The CDR3 contains 14 residues. The germline V gene encodes CDR1 SGDLS and CDR2 YYNGEE. This CDR3 reads CASSVGGVGQPQHF. Here the CDR3 DNA reads TGTGCCAGCAGCGTGGGTGGGGTGGGACAGCCCCAGCATTTT.

In its sample, this clone was seen a few times. The chain carries TRBV7-2 and TRBJ2-3, with D possibly TRBD2 on 5 matching bases. The CDR3 is made up of 13 amino acids. From germline, CDR1 is SGHTA and CDR2 FQGNSA. The V end was cut by 4 bases, the J end by 1 base, with 6 bases between. In DNA form, the CDR3 reads TGTGCCAGCAGCTCCGGGGGCACAGATACGCAGTATTTT. This codes for CASSSGGTDTQYF.

This chain connects TRBV7-2 to TRBJ2-7, with D unresolved. Germline CDR1 is SGHTA and CDR2 is FQGNSA. Trimming cost V 3 bases and J 2 bases, with 14 bases left between them. The CDR3 totals 15 residues. The chain's CDR3 is CASSFMEGVPYEQYF. The CDR3 nucleotides read TGTGCCAGCAGCTTTATGGAAGGAGTTCCCTACGAGCAGTACTTC.

V usage is TRBV27 and J usage is TRBJ1-5, with D unresolved. V lost 8 bases to trimming and J lost 1 base, with 15 bases between them. The germline V gene has CDR1 MNHEY and CDR2 SMNVEV (reference sequence). There are 15 residues in the CDR3. The CDR3 region has the DNA TGTGCCAGCCGCTCGTCAGCCCTAAGCAATCAGCCCCAGCATTTT. Its translation is CASRSSALSNQPQHF.

The chain has TRBV19 and TRBJ1-4; D not certain. The CDR3 extends over 14 amino acids. Germline CDR1 and CDR2: LNHDA and SQIVND (reference sequence). V dropped 8 bases and J dropped 0 bases, with 10 bases sitting between them. CDR3 nucleotide sequence: TGTGCCAGTTCACCCCTTGCAACTAATGAAAAACTGTTTTTT. Amino acids: CASSPLATNEKLFF.

The chain recombines TRBV13 with TRBJ2-3; possibly TRBD2 for D (5 bases). The CDR3 extends over 12 amino acids. Trimming left V 4 bases short and J 6 bases short, with 8 bases between. Per germline, CDR1 PRHDT and CDR2 FYEKMQ (reference sequence). CDR3 nucleotide sequence: TGTGCCAGCAGCTGGAGGACGGATACGCAGTATTTT. As protein: CASSWRTDTQYF.

The rearrangement joins TRBV11-2 to TRBJ1-4; 7 nucleotides match TRBD1. The CDR3 totals 16 residues. Looked up from germline, CDR1 is SGHAT and CDR2 is FQNNGV. V lost 5 bases to trimming and J lost 5 bases; unmatched junction nucleotides: 11. CDR3 protein: CASSNHPGQRNEKLFF. CDR3 nucleotides: TGTGCCAGCAGCAACCATCCGGGACAGCGAAATGAAAAACTGTTTTTT. The full variable domain, completed using reference TRBV11-2 and TRBJ1-4, is EAGVAQSPRYKIIEKRQSVAFWCNPISGHATLYWYQQILGQGPKLLIQFQNNGVVDDSQLPKDRFSAERLKGVDSTLKIQPAKLEDSAVYLCASSNHPGQRNEKLFFGSGTQLSVL.

In this sample, this clone turned up a few times. V usage is TRBV5-6 and J usage is TRBJ1-5; 11 bases are shared with TRBD1. V gave up 3 bases and J gave up 2 bases; unmatched junction bases: 10. The CDR3 is 18 residues long. Germline loops: CDR1 SGHDT, CDR2 YYEEEE. CDR3 region: CASSYNGQGAFGNQPQHF. CDR3 DNA: TGTGCCAGCAGCTATAATGGACAGGGGGCATTTGGCAATCAGCCCCAGCATTTT.

This clone showed up just once. The chain recombines TRBV19 with TRBJ2-5; 14 nucleotides align to TRBD2. The germline CDR1 and CDR2 sequences are LNHDA and SQIVND (reference sequence). Germline trimming cut 8 bases from V and 5 bases from J; bases unmatched to any gene: 7. The CDR3 totals 15 residues. CDR3 sequence: CASGSGLAGVETQYF. CDR3 DNA: TGTGCCAGTGGCTCGGGACTAGCGGGAGTGGAGACCCAGTACTTC.

This sequence joins TRBV11-2 and TRBJ2-7, with D uncertain. Per the germline V gene, CDR1 is SGHAT and CDR2 is FQNNGV. This CDR3 is built from 13 residues. Trimming cost V 0 bases and J 4 bases, with 7 bases left between them. The CDR3 bases are TGTGCCAGCAGCTTAGATCCAACTTACGAGCAGTACTTC. Translating gives CASSLDPTYEQYF.

This clone was observed a handful of times. J is TRBJ2-6 and V is TRBV21-1; TRBD2 is the table's D call, not checked against the DNA. TRBV21-1 is deemed a pseudogene. This CDR3 is built from 17 residues. DNA of the CDR3: TGTGCCAGCAGCAAAGGGGAGGGGATCGCTGGGGCCAACGTCCTGACTTTC. Its protein product is CASSKGEGIAGANVLTF.

This clone was seen once. Distinct nucleotide sequences in the sample also encode this CDR3. The chain employs TRBV27 and TRBJ2-3; D uncertain. V gave up 0 bases and J gave up 1 base, with 5 bases separating them. CDR3 size: 14 residues. The germline V gene has CDR1 MNHEY and CDR2 SMNVEV (reference sequence). The CDR3 region has the DNA TGTGCCAGCAGTTTATCGACGGGCACAGATACGCAGTATTTT. It specifies CASSLSTGTDTQYF.

This sequence joins TRBV9 and TRBJ1-2, with D perhaps TRBD1 (5 bases). The germline V gene encodes CDR1 SGDLS and CDR2 YYNGEE. V was shortened by 3 bases and J by 3 bases, with 12 bases between the two germline ends. The CDR3 is 14 residues long. DNA for the CDR3: TGTGCCAGCAGCGAAAGACAGTCCCACTATGGCTACACCTTC. Residues: CASSERQSHYGYTF.

The chain recombines TRBV9 with TRBJ2-1; D possibly corresponds to TRBD2 (7 bases). Trimming removed 6 bases at V and 5 bases at J, with 12 bases between. CDR3 length equals 13 residues. Per germline, CDR1 SGDLS and CDR2 YYNGEE. The CDR3 sequence: CASMGGPHNEQFF. For the CDR3, the DNA is TGTGCCAGCATGGGGGGGCCGCACAATGAGCAGTTCTTC.